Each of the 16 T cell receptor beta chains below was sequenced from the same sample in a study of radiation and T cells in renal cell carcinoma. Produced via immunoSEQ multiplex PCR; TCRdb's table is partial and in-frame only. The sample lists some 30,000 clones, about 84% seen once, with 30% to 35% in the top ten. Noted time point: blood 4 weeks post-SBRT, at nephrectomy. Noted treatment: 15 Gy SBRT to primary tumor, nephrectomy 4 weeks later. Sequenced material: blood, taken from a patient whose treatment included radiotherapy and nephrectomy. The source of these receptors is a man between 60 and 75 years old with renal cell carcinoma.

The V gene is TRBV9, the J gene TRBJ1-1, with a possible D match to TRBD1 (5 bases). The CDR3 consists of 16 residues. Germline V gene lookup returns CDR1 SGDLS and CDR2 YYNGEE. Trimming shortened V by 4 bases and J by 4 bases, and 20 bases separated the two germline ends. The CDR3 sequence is CASSHPGEGATTEAFF. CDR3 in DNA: TGTGCCAGCAGCCACCCGGGGGAGGGAGCGACCACTGAAGCTTTCTTT.

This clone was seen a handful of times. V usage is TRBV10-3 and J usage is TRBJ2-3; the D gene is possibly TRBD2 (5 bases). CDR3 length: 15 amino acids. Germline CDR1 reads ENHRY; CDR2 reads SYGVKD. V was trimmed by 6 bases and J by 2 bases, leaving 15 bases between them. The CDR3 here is CAISNILGPTDTQYF. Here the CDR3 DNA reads TGTGCCATCAGCAATATACTAGGACCCACAGATACGCAGTATTTT.

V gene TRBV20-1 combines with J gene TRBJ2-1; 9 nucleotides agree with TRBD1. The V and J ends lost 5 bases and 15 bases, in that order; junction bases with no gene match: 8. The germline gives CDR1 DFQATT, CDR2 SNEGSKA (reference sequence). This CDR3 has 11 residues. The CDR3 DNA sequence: TGCAGTGCTCAAGGACAGGGGAGCGGGTTCTTC. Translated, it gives CSAQGQGSGFF.

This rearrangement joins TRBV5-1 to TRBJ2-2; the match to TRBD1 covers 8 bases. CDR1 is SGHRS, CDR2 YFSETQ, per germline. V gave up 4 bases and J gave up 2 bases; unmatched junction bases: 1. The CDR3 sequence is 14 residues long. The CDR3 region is CASSGTGNTGELFF. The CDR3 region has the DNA TGCGCCAGCAGCGGGACAGGAAACACCGGGGAGCTGTTTTTT.

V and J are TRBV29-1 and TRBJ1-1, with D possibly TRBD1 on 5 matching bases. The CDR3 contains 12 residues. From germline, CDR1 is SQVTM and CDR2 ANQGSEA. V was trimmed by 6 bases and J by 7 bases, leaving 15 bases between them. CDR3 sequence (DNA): TGCAGCGTAAGGGGCGCGCAAGGTGAAGCTTTCTTT. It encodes CSVRGAQGEAFF.

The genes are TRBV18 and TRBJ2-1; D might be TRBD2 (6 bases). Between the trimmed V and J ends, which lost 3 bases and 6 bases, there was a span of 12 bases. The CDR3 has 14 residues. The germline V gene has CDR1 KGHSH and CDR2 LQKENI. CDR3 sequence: CASSPNVGGNEQFF. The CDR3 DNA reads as TGTGCCAGCTCACCGAACGTGGGGGGCAATGAGCAGTTCTTC.

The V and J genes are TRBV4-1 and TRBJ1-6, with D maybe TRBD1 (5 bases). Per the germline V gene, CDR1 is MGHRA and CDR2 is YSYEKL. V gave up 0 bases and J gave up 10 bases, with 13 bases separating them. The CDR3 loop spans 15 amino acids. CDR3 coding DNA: TGCGCCAGCAGCCAAGATCCCGGAGGGGAATCACCCCTCCACTTT. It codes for CASSQDPGGESPLHF.

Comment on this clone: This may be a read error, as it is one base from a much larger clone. In nucleotides, the CDR3 is TGTGCCAGCAGTATAGCGGGAGGGCCCTACGAGCAGTACTTC. Translating gives CASSIAGGPYEQYF. The chain couples TRBV6-6 to TRBJ2-7; TRBD2 matches at 11 bases. This CDR3 is 14 amino acids long. Germline lookup yields CDR1 MNHNY and CDR2 SVGAGI (reference sequence). Trimming took 5 bases from V and 2 from J; bases not matched to a gene: 2.

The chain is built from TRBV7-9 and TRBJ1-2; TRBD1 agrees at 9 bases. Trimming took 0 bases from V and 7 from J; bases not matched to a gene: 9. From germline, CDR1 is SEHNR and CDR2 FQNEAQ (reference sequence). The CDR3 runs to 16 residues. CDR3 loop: CASSLAGTGYTRGYTF. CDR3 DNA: TGTGCCAGCAGCTTAGCGGGGACAGGGTATACTCGTGGCTACACCTTC.

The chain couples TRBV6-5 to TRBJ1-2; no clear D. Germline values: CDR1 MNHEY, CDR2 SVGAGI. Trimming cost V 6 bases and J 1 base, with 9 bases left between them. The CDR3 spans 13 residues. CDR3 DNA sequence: TGTGCCAGCAGGCTGGACGGTAACTATGGCTACACCTTC. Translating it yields CASRLDGNYGYTF.

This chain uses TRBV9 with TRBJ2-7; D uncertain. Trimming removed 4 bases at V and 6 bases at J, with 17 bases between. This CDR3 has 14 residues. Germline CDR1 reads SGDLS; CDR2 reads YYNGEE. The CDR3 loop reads CASSLRASQVEQYF. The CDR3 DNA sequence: TGTGCCAGCAGCCTCCGAGCGAGTCAAGTCGAGCAGTACTTC.

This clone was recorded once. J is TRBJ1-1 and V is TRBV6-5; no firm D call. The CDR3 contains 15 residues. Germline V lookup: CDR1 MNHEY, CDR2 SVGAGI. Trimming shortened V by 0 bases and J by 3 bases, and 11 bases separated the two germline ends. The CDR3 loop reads CASSYSSSGYTEAFF. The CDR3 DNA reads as TGTGCCAGCAGTTACTCTTCGTCAGGCTACACTGAAGCTTTCTTT.

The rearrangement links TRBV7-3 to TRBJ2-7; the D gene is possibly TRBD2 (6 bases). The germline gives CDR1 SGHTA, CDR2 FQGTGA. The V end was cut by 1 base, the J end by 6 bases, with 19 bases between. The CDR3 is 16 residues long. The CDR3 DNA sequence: TGTGCCAGCAGCTTAATGAGCATAAGGGACGGGGGCGAGCAGTACTTC. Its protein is CASSLMSIRDGGEQYF. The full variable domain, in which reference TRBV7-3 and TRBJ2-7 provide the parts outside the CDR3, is GAGVSQTPSNKVTEKGKYVELRCDPISGHTALYWYRQSLGQGPEFLIYFQGTGAADDSGLPNDRFFAVRPEGSVSTLKIQRTERGDSAVYLCASSLMSIRDGGEQYFGPGTRLTVT.

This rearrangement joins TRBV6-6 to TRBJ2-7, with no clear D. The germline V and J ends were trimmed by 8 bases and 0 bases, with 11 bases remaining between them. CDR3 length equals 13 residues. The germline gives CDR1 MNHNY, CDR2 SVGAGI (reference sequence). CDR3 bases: TGTGCCAGCGGAGCCCCGAGCTCCTACGAGCAGTACTTC. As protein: CASGAPSSYEQYF.

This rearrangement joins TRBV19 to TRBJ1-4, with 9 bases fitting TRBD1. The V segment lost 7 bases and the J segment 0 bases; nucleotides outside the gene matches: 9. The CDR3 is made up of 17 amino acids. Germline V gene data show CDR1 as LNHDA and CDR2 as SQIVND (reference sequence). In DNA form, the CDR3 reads TGTGCCAGTAAAATGTTGGGACAGGGAACAACTAATGAAAAACTGTTTTTT. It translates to CASKMLGQGTTNEKLFF. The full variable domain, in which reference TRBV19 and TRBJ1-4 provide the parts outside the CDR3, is DGGITQSPKYLFRKEGQNVTLSCEQNLNHDAMYWYRQDPGQGLRLIYYSQIVNDFQKGDIAEGYSVSREKKESFPLTVTSAQKNPTAFYLCASKMLGQGTTNEKLFFGSGTQLSVL.

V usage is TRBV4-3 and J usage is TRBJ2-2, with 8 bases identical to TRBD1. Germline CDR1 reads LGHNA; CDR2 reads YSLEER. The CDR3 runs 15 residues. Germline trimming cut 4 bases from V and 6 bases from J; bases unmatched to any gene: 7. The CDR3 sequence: CASSPTGGRAGELFF. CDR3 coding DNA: TGCGCCAGCAGCCCCACAGGGGGACGGGCCGGGGAGCTGTTTTTT.